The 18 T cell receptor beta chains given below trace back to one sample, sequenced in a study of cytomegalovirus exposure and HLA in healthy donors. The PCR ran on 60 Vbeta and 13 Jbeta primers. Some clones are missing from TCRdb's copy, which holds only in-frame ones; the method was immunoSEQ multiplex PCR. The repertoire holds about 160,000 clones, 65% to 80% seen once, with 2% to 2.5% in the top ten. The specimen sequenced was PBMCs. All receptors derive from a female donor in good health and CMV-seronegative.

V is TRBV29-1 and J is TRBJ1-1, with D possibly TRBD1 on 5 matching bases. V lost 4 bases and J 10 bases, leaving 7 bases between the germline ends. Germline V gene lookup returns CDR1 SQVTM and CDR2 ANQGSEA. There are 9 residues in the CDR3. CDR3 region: CSVGGGAFF. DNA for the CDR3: TGCAGCGTTGGGGGGGGAGCTTTCTTT.

CDR3 protein: CASSLTGQSSYEQYF. In nucleotides, the CDR3 is TGTGCCAGCAGTCTGACAGGGCAGTCCTCCTACGAGCAGTACTTC. The chain links TRBV2 to TRBJ2-7; 7 bases are a match to TRBD1. Germline trimming cut 5 bases from V and 0 bases from J; bases unmatched to any gene: 7. The CDR3 length is 15 residues. The germline gives CDR1 SNHLY, CDR2 FYNNEI.

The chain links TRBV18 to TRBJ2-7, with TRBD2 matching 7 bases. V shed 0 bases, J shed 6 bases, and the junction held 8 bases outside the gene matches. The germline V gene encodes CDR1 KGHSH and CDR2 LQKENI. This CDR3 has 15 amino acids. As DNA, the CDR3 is TGTGCCAGCTCACCACCGCTGACTAGCTTAGTCGAGCAGTACTTC. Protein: CASSPPLTSLVEQYF. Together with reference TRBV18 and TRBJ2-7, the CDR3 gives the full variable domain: NAGVMQNPRHLVRRRGQEARLRCSPMKGHSHVYWYRQLPEEGLKFMVYLQKENIIDESGMPKERFSAEFPKEGPSILRIQQVVRGDSAAYFCASSPPLTSLVEQYFGPGTRLTVT.

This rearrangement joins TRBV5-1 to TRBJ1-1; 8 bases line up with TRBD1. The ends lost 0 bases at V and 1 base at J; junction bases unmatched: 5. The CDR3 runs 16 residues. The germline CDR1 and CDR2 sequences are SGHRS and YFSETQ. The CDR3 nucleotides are TGCGCCAGCAGCTTGGAGGCAGGGGGCTGGAACACTGAAGCTTTCTTT. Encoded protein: CASSLEAGGWNTEAFF.

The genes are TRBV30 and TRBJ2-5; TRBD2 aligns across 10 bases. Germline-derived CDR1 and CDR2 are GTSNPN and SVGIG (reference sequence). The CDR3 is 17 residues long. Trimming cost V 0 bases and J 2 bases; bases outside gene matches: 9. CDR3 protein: CAWSVSLLAGWQETQYF. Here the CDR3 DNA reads TGTGCCTGGAGTGTTAGTTTACTAGCGGGGTGGCAAGAGACCCAGTACTTC.

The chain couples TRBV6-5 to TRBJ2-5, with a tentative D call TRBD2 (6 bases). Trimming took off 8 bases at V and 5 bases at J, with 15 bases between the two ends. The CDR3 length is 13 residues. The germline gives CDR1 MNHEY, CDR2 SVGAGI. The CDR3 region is CASAPGDAETQYF. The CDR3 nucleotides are TGTGCCAGCGCCCCGGGGGATGCGGAGACCCAGTACTTC.

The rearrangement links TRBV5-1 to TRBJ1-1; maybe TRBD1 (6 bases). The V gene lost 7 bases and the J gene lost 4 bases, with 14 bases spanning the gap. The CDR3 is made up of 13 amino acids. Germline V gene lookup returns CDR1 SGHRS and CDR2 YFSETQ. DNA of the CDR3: TGCGCCAGCGGACAGCGTGTGGGCACTGAAGCTTTCTTT. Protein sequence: CASGQRVGTEAFF.

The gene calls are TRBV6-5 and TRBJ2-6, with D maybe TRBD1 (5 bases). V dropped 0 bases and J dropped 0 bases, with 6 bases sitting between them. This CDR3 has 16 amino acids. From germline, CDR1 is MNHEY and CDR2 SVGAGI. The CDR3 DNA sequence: TGTGCCAGCAGTTACTCCGACAGCTCTGGGGCCAACGTCCTGACTTTC. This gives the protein CASSYSDSSGANVLTF.

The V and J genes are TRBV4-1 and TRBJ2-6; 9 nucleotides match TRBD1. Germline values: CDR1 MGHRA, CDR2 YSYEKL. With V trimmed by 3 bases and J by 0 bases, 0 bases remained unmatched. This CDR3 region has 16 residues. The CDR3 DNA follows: TGCGCCAGCAGCCAGGACAGGGGCTCTGGGGCCAACGTCCTGACTTTC. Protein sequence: CASSQDRGSGANVLTF.

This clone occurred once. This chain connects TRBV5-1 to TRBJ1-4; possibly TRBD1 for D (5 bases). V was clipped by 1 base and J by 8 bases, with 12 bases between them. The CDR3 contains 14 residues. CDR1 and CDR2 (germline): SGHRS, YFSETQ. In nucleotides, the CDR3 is TGCGCCAGCAGCTTGACAGGTTTGGTGGAAAAACTGTTTTTT. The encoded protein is CASSLTGLVEKLFF.

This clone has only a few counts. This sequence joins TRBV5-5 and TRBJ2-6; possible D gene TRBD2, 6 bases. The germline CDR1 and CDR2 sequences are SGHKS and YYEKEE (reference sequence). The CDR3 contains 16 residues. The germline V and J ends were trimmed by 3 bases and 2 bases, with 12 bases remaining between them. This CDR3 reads CASSSAGGAGANVLTF. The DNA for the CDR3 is TGTGCCAGCAGCTCTGCAGGAGGGGCTGGGGCCAACGTCCTGACTTTC.

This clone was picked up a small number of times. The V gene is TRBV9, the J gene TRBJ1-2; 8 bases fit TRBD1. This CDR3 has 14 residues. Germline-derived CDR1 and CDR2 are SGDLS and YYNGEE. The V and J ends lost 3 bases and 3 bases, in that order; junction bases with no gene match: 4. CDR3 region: CASSEGTGYYGYTF. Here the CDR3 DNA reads TGTGCCAGCAGCGAGGGGACAGGATACTATGGCTACACCTTC.

CDR3 loop: CASSSRQYYNEQFF. In DNA form, the CDR3 reads TGTGCCAGCAGCTCCCGACAGTACTACAATGAGCAGTTCTTC. V gene TRBV7-9 combines with J gene TRBJ2-1; TRBD1 is a possible D gene (5 bases). Germline assignment: CDR1 SEHNR and CDR2 FQNEAQ (reference sequence). V was pared by 4 bases and J by 3 bases, with 10 bases between. The CDR3 is made up of 14 amino acids.

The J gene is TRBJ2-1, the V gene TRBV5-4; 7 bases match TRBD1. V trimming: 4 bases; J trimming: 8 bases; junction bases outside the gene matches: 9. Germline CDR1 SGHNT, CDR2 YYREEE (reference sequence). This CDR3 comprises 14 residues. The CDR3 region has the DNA TGTGCCAGCAGCCCCGGCAGGGGGATGTATGAGCAGTTCTTC. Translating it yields CASSPGRGMYEQFF.

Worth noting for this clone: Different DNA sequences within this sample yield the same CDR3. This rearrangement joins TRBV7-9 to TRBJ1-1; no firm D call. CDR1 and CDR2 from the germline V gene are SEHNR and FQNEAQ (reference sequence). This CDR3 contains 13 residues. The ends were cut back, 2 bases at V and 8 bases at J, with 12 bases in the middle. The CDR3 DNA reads TGTGCCAGCAGCTTAATGGGAGACGCCGAAGCTTTCTTT. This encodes CASSLMGDAEAFF.

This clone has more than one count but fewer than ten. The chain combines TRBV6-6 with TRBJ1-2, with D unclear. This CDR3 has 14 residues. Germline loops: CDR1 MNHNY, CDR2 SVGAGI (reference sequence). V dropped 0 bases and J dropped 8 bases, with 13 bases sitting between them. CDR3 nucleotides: TGTGCCAGCAGTTACTCGATAGTCGCGGGGGGCTACACCTTC. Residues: CASSYSIVAGGYTF.

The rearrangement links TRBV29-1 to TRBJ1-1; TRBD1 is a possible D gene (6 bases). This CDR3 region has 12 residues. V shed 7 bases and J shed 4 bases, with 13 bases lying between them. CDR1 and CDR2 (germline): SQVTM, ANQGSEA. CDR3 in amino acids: CSASGVGTEAFF. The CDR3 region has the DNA TGCAGCGCGTCAGGGGTAGGCACTGAAGCTTTCTTT.

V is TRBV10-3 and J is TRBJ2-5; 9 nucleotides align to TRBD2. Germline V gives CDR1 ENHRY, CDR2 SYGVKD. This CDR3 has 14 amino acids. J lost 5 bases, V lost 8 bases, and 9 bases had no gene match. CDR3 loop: CAIGLAQSRETQYF. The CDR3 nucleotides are TGTGCCATCGGACTAGCGCAAAGTCGGGAGACCCAGTACTTC.